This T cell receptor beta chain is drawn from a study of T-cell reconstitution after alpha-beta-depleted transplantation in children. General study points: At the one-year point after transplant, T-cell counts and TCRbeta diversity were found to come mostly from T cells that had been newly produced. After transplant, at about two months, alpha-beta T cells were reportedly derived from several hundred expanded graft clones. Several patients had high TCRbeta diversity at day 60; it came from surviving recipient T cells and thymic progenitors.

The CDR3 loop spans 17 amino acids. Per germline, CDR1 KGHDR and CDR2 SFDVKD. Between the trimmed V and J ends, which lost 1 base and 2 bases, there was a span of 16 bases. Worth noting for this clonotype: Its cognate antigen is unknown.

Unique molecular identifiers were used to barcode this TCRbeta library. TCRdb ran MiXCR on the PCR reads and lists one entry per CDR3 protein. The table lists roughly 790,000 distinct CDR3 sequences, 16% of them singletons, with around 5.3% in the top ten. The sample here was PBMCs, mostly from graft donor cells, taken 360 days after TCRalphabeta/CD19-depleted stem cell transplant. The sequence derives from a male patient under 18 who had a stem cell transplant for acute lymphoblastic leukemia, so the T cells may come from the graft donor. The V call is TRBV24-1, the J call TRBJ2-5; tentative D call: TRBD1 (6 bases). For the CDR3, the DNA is TGTGCCACCAGTGATTTAATAGCTGGGGGCCCACAAGAGACCCAGTACTTC. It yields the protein CATSDLIAGGPQETQYF.